This TCR beta chain was identified during a study of vaccination and CD4 T cells after COVID-19. Study-wide context: Investigators drew the post-COVID samples a median around 100 days after diagnosis, with a range of 35 to 161. Overlapping SARS-CoV-2, HCoV-NL63, HCoV-OC43 and HCoV-229E spike peptides were used to stimulate cells. Study-wide points: The authors studied relatively few convalescent patients and analyzed no early post-infection timepoints.

About this clonotype itself: Its antigen remains unidentified.

CDR3 length: 16 amino acids. V was pared by 10 bases and J by 4 bases, with 25 bases between. Germline CDR1 and CDR2: MNHEY and SMNVEV (reference sequence). Documented treatment: approximately 9-day PBMC culture with coronavirus spike peptide pools or control peptides (ViraFEST assay). ViraFEST expanded antigen-specific T cells with peptide pools, then sequenced TCRs. Cultured CD4+ T cell DNA was sequenced using the Oncomine TCR Beta short-read assay. TCRdb processed the PCR reads anew with MiXCR; each CDR3 protein has one entry. The data hold over 6,500 distinct CDR3 sequences, with less than 80% observed a single time.

This rearrangement joins TRBV27 to TRBJ1-2; a possible D gene is TRBD1 (5 bases). The TCR originated in a human donor who had recovered from COVID-19. The sequencing sample was made of CD4+ T cells from blood, cultured in vitro. The CDR3 region is CATYKPMGGVPYGYTF. For the CDR3, the DNA is TGTGCCACCTACAAACCGATGGGAGGGGTACCCTATGGCTACACCTTC.